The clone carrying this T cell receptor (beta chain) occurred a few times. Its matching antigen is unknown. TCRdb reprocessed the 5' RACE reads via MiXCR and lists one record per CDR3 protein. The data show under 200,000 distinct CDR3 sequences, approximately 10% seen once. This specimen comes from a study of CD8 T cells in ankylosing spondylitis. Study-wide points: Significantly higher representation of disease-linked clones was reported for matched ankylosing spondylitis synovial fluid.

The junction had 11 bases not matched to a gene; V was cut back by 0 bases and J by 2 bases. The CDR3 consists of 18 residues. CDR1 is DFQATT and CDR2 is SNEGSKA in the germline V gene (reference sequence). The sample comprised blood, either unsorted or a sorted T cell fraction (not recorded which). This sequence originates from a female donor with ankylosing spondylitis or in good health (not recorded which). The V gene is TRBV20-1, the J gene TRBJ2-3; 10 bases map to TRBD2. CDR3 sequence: CSARDPHSGRSLTDTQYF. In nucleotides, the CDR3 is TGCAGTGCTAGAGACCCTCATAGCGGGAGGTCCCTCACAGATACGCAGTATTTT.